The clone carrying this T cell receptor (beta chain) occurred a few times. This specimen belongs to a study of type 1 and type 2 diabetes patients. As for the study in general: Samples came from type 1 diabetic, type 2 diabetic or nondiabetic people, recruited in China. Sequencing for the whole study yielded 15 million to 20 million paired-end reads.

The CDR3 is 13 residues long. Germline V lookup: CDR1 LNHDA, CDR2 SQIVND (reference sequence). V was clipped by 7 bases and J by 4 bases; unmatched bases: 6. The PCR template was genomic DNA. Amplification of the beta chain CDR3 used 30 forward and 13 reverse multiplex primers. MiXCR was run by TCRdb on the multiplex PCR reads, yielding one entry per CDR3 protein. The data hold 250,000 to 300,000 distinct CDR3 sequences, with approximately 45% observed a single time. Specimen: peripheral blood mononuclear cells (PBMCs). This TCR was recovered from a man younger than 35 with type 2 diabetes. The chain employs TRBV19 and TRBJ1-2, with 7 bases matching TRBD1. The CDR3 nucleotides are TGTGCCAGTACCAAGGGGACAGTCTATGGCTACACCTTC. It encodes CASTKGTVYGYTF.